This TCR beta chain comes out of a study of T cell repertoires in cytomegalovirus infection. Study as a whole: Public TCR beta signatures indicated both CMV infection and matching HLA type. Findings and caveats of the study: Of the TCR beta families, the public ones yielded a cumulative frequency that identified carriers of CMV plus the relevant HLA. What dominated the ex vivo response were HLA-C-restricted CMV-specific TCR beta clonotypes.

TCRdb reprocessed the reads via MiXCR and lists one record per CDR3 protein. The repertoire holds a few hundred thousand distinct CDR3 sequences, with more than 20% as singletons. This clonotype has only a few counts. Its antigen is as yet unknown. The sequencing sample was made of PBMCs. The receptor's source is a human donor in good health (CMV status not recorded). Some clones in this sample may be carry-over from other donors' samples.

CDR3 sequence: CASSQDRGARWAETQYF. The CDR3 DNA reads TGTGCCAGCAGCCAAGACCGGGGAGCAAGGTGGGCAGAGACCCAGTACTTC. V is TRBV14 and J is TRBJ2-5; perhaps TRBD2 as D (5 bases). Germline V gene lookup returns CDR1 SGHDN and CDR2 FVKESK. The CDR3 runs to 17 residues. The V end was cut by 0 bases, the J end by 4 bases, with 18 bases between.